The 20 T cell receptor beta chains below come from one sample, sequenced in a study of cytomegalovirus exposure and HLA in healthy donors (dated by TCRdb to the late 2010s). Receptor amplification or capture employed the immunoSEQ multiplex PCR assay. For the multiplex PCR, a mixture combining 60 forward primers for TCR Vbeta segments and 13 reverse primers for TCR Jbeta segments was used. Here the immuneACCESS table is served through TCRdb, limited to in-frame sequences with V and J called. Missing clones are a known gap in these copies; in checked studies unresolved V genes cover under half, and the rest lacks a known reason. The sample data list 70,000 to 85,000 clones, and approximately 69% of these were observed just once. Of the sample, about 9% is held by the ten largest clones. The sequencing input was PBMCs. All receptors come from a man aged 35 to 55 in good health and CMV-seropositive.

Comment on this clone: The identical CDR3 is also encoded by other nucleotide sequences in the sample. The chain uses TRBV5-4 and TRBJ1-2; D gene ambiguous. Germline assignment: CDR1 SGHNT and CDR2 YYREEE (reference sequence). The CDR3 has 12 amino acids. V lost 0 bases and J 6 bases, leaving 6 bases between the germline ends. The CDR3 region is CASSLEEDGYTF. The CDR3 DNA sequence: TGTGCCAGCAGCTTGGAGGAGGATGGCTACACCTTC.

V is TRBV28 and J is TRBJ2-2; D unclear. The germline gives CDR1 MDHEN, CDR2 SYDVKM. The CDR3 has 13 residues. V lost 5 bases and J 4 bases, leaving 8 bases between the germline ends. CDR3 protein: CASSLQSTGELFF. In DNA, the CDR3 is TGTGCCAGCAGTCTCCAGTCCACCGGGGAGCTGTTTTTT.

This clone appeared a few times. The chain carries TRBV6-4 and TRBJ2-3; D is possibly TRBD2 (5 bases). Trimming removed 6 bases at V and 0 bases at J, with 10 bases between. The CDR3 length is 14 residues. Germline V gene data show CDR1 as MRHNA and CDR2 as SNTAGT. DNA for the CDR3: TGTGCCAGCAGGACTACCCAGAGCACAGATACGCAGTATTTT. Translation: CASRTTQSTDTQYF.

CDR3 loop: CASSYSTGNEQYF. Written as DNA, the CDR3 is TGTGCCAGCAGTTACTCGACAGGGAACGAGCAGTACTTC. The V call is TRBV6-6, the J call TRBJ2-7; 7 bases match TRBD1. The germline gives CDR1 MNHNY, CDR2 SVGAGI (reference sequence). Unmatched junction bases numbered 1, after V lost 0 bases and J lost 5 bases. This CDR3 spans 13 amino acids.

The CDR3 here is CAWSADRLYGYTF. The CDR3, as DNA: TGTGCCTGGAGTGCCGACAGACTCTATGGCTACACCTTC. The J gene is TRBJ1-2, the V gene TRBV30; a weak D match, TRBD1 (5 bases). Trimming pared 1 base from V and 4 bases from J, leaving 10 bases between. CDR1 is GTSNPN and CDR2 is SVGIG in the germline V gene (reference sequence). CDR3 size: 13 residues. Full variable domain (missing parts from reference TRBV30 and TRBJ1-2): SQTIHQWPATLVQPVGSPLSLECTVEGTSNPNLYWYRQAAGRGLQLLFYSVGIGQISSEVPQNLSASRPQDRQFILSSKKLLLSDSGFYLCAWSADRLYGYTFGSGTRLTVV.

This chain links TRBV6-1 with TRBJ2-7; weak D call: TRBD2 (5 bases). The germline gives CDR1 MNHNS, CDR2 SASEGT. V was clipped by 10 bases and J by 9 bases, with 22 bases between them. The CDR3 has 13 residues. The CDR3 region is CATEGEWLRAQYF. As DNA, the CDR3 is TGTGCCACCGAGGGAGAATGGCTACGAGCGCAGTACTTC.

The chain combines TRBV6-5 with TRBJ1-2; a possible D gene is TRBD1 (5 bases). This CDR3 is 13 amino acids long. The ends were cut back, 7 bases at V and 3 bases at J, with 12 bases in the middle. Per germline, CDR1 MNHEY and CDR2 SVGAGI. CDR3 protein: CASKSTGYYGYTF. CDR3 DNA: TGTGCCAGCAAATCAACAGGATACTATGGCTACACCTTC.

The CDR3: CATGQGYSNQPQHF. Here the CDR3 DNA reads TGCGCCACTGGACAGGGTTATAGCAATCAGCCCCAGCATTTT. This rearrangement joins TRBV10-2 to TRBJ1-5; 8 nucleotides align to TRBD1. Germline CDR1 reads WSHSY; CDR2 reads SAAADI. The CDR3 has 14 residues. V shed 10 bases and J 0 bases; nucleotides not matched to a gene: 5.

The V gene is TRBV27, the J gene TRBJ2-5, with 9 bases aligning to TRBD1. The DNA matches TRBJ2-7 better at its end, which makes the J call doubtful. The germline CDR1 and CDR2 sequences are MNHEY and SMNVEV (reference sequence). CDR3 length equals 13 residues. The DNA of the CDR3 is TGTGCCAGCACGGGACAGGGAAATTACGAGCAGTACTTC. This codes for CASTGQGNYEQYF.

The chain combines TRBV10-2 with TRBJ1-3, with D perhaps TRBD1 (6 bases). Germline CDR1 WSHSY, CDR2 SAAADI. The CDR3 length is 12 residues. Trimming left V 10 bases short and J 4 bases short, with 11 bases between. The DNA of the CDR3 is TGCGCCACCCATGGACAGGGAAACACCATATATTTT. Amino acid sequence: CATHGQGNTIYF.

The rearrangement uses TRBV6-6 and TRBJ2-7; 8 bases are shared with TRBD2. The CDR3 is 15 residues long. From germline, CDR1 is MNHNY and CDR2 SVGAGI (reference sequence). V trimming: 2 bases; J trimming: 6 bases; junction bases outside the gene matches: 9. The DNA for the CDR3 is TGTGCCAGCAGTTACCTCCGCTCGACTAGCGCCGAGCAGTACTTC. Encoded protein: CASSYLRSTSAEQYF.

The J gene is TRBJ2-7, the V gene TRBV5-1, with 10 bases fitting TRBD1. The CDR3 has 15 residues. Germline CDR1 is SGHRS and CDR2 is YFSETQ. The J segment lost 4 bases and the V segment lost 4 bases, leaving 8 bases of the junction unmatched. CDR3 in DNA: TGCGCCAGCAGCCCCTCGACAGGGGGCGCGTACGAGCAGTACTTC. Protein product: CASSPSTGGAYEQYF.

CDR3 sequence reads: CASSLLSVQFF. The CDR3 DNA reads as TGTGCCAGCAGCCTACTATCGGTGCAGTTCTTC. The chain joins TRBV11-2 to TRBJ2-1; D remains ambiguous. Germline assignment: CDR1 SGHAT and CDR2 FQNNGV. The CDR3 length is 11 residues. With 5 bases removed from V and 12 bases from J, the gap between germline ends came to 11 bases.

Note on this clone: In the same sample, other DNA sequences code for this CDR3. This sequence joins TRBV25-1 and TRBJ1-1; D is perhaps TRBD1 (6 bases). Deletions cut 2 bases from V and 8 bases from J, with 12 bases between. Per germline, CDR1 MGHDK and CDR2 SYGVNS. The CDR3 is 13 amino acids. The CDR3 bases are TGTGCCAGCAGTGAACCTGGACAGAGAGAAGCTTTCTTT. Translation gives CASSEPGQREAFF.

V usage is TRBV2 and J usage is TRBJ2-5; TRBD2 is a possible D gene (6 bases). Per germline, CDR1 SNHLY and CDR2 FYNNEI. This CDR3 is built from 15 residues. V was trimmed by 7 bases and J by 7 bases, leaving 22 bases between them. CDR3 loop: CASTQGGAVRGTQYF. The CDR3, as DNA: TGTGCCAGCACCCAGGGTGGGGCGGTGCGGGGGACCCAGTACTTC.

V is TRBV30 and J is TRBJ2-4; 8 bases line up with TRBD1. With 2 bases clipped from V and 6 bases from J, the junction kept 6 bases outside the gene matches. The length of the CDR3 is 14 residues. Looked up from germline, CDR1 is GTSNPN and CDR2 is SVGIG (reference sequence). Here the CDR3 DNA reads TGTGCCTGGAGTCACCGGGACAGGCTAAACATTCAGTACTTC. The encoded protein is CAWSHRDRLNIQYF.

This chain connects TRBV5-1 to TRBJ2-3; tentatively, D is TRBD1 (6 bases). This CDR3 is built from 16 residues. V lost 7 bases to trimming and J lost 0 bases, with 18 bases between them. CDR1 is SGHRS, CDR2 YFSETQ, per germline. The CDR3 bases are TGCGCCAGCGGGCCCACCGGGACACCTAGCACAGATACGCAGTATTTT. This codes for CASGPTGTPSTDTQYF.

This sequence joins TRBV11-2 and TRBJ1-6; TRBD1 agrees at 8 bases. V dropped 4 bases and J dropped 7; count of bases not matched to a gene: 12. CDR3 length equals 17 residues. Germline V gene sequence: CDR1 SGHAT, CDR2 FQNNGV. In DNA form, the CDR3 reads TGTGCCAGCAGCTGGGGGGCCCTTACAGGGGGGAATTCACCCCTCCACTTT. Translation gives CASSWGALTGGNSPLHF.

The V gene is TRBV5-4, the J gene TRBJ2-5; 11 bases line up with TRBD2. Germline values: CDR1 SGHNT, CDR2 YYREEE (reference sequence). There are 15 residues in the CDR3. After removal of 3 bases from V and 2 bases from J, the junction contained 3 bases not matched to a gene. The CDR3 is CASSSRLAGQETQYF. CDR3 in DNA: TGTGCCAGCAGCTCTCGACTAGCGGGGCAAGAGACCCAGTACTTC.

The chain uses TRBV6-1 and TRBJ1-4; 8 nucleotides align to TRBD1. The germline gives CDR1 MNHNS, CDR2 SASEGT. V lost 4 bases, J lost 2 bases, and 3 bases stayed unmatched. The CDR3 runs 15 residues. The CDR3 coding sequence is TGTGCCAGCAGTGGATGGACAGGGACTAATGAAAAACTGTTTTTT. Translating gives CASSGWTGTNEKLFF.